The subject of this entry is one T cell receptor beta chain. Sequenced patients had shown CD8+CD57+ cell expansion by flow cytometry. The V gene's germline CDR1 is DFQATT and CDR2 SNEGSKA (reference sequence). The CDR3 runs to 14 residues. The V gene end was trimmed by 0 bases and the J gene end by 3 bases; junction bases not matched to a gene: 4. TCR beta VDJ and CDR3 were profiled, and genomic DNA was the template. Each CDR3 protein is one row after TCRdb ran MiXCR on the reads. The sample consists of 200,000 to 250,000 distinct CDR3 sequences, roughly 45% of them appearing once. This sample stems from a study of CD8+CD57+ T cells in acquired aplastic anemia.

The V and J genes are TRBV20-1 and TRBJ2-7; 8 bases are a match to TRBD1. This receptor was identified in a human donor with aplastic anemia. What was sequenced was sorted CD4+, CD8+, or CD8+CD57+ T cells (not recorded which) from PBMCs. The DNA of the CDR3 is TGCAGTGCTAGAGATTTAACAGGGGGCTACGAGCAGTACTTC. This encodes CSARDLTGGYEQYF.